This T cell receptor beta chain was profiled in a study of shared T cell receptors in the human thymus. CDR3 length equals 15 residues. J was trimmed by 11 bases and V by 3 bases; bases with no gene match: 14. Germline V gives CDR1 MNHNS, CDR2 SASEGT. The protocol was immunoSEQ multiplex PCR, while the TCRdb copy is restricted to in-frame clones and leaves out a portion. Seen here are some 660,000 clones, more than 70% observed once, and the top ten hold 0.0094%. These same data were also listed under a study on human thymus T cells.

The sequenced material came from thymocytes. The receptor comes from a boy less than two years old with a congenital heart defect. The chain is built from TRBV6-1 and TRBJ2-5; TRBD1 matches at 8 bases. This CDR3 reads CASSERGDRRREQYF. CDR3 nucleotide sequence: TGTGCCAGCAGTGAGAGAGGGGACAGGCGGAGGGAGCAGTACTTC.